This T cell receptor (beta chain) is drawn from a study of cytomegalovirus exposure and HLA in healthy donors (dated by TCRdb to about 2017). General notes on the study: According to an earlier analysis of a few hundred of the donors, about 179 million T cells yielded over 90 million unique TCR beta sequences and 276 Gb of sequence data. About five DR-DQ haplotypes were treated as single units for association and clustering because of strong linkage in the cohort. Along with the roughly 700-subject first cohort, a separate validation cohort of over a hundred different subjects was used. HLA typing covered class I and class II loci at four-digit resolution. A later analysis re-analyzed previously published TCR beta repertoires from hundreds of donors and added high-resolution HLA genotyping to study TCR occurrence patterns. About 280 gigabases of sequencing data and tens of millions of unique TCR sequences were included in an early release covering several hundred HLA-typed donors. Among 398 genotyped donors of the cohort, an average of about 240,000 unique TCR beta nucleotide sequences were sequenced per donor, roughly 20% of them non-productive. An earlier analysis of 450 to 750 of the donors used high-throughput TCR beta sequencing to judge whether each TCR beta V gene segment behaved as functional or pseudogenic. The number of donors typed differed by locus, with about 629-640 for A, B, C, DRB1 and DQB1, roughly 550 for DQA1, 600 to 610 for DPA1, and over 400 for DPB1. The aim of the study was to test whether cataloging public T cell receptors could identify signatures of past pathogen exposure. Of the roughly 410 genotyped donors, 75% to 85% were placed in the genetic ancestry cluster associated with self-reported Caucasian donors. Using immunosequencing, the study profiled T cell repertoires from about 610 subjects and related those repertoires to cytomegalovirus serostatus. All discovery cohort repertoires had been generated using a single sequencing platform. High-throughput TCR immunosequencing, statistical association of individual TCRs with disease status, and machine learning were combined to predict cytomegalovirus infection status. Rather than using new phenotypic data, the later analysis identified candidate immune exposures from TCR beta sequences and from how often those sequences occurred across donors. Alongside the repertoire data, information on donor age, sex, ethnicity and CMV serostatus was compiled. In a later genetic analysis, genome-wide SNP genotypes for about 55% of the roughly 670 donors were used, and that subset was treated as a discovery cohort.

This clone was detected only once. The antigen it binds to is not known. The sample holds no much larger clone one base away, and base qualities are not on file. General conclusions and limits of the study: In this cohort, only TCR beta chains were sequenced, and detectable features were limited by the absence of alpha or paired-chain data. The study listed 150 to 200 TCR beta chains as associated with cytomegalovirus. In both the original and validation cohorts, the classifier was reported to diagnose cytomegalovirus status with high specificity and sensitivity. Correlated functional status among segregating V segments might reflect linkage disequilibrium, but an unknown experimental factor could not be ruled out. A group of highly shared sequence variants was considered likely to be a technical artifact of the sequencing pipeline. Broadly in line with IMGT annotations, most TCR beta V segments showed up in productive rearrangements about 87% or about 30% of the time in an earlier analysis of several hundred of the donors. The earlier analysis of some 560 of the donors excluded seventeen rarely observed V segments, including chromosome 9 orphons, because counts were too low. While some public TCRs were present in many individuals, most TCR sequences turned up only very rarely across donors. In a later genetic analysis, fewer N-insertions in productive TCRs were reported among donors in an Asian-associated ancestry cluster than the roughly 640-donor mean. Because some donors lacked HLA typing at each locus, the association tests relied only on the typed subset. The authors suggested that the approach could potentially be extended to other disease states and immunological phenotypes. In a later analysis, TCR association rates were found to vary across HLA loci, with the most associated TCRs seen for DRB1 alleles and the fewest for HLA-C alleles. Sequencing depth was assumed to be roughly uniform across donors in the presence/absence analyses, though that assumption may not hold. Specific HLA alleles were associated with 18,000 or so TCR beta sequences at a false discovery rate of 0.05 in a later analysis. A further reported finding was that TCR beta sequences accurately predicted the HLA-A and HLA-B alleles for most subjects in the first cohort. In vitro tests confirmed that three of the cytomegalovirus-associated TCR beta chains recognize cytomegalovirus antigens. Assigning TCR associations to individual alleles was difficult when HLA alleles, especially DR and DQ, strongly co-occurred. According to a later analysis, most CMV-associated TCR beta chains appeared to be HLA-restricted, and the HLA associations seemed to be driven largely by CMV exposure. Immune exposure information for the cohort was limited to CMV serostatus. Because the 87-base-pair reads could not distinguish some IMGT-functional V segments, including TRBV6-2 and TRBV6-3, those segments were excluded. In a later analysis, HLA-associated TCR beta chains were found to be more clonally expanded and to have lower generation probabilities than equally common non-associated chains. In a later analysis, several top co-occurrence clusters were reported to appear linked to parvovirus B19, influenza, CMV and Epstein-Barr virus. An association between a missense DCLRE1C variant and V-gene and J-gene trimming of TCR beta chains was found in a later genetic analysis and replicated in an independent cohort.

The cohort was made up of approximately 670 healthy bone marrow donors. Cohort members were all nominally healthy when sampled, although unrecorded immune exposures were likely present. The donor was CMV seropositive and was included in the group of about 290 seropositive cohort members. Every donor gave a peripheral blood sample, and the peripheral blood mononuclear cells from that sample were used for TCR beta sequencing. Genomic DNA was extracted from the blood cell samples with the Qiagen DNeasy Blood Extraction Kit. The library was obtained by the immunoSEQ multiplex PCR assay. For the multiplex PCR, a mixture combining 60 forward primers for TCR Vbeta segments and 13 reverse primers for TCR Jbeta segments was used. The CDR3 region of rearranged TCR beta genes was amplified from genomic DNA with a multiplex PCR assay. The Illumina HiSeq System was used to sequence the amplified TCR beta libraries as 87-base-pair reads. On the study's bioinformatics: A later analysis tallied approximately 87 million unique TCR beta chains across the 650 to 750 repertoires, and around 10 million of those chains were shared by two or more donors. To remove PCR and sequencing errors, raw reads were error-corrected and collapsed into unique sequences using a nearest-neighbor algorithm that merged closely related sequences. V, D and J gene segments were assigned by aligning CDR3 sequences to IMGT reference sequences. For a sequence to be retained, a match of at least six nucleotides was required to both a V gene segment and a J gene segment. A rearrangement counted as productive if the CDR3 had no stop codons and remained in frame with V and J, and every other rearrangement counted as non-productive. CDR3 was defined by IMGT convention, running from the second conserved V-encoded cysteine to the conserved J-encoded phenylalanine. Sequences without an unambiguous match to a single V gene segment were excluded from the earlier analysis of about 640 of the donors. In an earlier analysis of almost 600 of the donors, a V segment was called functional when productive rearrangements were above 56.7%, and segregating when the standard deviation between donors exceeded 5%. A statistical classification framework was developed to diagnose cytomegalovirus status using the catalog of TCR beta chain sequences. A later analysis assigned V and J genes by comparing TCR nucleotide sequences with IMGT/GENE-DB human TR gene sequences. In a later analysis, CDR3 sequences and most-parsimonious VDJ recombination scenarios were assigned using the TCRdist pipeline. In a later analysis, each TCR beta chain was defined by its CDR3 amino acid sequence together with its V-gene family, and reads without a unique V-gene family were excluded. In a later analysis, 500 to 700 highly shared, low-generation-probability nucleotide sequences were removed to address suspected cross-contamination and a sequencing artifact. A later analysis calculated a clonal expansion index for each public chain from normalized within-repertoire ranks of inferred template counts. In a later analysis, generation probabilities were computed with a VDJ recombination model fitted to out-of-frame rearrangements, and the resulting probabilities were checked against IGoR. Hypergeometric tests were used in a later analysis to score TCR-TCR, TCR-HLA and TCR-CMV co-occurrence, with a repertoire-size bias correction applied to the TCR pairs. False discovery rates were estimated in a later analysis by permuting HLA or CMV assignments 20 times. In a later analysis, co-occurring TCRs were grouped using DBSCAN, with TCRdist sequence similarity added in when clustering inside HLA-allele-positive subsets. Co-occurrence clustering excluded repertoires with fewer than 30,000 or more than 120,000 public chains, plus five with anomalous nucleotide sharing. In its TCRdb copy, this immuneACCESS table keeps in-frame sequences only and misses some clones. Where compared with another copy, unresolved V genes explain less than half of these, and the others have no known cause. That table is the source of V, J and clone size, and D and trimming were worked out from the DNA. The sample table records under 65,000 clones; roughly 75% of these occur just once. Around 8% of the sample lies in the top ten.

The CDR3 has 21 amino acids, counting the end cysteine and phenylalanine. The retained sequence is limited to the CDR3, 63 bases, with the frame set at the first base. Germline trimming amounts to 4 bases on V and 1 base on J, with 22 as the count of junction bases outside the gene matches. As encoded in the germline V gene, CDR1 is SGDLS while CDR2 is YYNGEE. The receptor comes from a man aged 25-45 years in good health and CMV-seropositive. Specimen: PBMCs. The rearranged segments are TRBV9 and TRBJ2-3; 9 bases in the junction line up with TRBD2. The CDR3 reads CASSLSSPASGERAGTDTQYF. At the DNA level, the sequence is TGTGCCAGCAGCCTTTCTTCTCCGGCTAGCGGGGAAAGAGCTGGCACAGATACGCAGTATTTT.